This T cell receptor (beta chain) was sequenced in a study of T cell responses to AZD1222 COVID-19 vaccine. Clones were read by immunoSEQ multiplex PCR, and TCRdb kept only the in-frame ones, dropping some. This sample has some 150,000 clones; about nine tenths occur once, and the top ten carry approximately 1.8%. Findings of the study overall: Nearly half of spike-specific TCRs reportedly target unmutated variant regions. Donors, mostly white British, included more females; clonal diversity was possibly underestimated. Regions 160-218 and 743-854 dominated among vaccine-associated CD4 TCRs spanning spike.

The CDR3 consists of 12 residues. V was cut by 4 bases and J by 3 bases, with 7 bases left in between. Germline values: CDR1 SGHDT, CDR2 YYEEEE. About this clone: Its antigen is not identified.

This sequence was found in an adult in good health. The chain has TRBV5-6 and TRBJ1-1; D remains unclear. The source material was peripheral blood, sampled on day 0 of AZD1222 vaccination. The CDR3 sequence: CASSEGYTEAFF. CDR3 sequence (DNA): TGTGCCAGCAGCGAGGGATACACTGAAGCTTTCTTT.